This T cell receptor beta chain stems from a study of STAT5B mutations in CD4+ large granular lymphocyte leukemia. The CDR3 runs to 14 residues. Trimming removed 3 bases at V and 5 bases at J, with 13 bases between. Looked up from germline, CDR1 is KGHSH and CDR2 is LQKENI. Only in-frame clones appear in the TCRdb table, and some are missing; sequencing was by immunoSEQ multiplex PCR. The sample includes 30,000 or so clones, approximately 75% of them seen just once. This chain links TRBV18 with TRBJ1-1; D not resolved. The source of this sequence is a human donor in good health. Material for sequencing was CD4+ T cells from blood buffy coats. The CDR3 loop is CASSPLHTNTEAFF. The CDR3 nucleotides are TGTGCCAGCTCACCGCTACACACAAATACTGAAGCTTTCTTT.